This entry concerns a single T cell receptor beta chain. Its specificity is unknown. These data are taken from a study of glioma-infiltrating T cells after dendritic cell vaccination. The data were produced by immunoSEQ multiplex PCR, yet TCRdb's version contains in-frame clones alone and is incomplete. The repertoire holds tens of thousands of clones, with roughly 85% as singletons. Germline V gene sequence: CDR1 MGHRA, CDR2 YSYEKL. The V segment lost 1 base and the J segment 2 bases; nucleotides outside the gene matches: 4. The CDR3 runs 15 residues. General study results and limits: Patients with more pretreatment TILs had longer time to progression and survival.

The clonotype was recovered from a human donor with glioblastoma. This chain links TRBV4-1 with TRBJ2-5; 7 bases align to TRBD2. Sequenced material: blood, taken before dendritic cell vaccination. The CDR3 coding sequence is TGCGCCAGCAGCCAAGGGGGCGGGGGACAAGAGACCCAGTACTTC. Translating gives CASSQGGGGQETQYF.